The rows below give T cell receptor beta chains drawn from one sample of a study of blood T cell repertoires in COVID-19. TCRdb keeps only in-frame clones here, not all; method: immunoSEQ multiplex PCR. The table lists almost 200,000 clones, roughly nine tenths of them singletons. Sequencing was done on a sample of peripheral blood. The receptors originated from an older woman with acute or convalescent COVID-19. The CDR3 runs from the conserved cysteine through the conserved F or W. The D gene is left open where the match is weak.

J,D,V,CDR3
TRBJ1-1,TRBD1,TRBV7-6,CASSLEASGGRGNTEAFF
TRBJ1-2,-,TRBV5-4,CASSLPVSSLGGYTF
TRBJ2-2,TRBD2,TRBV3-1/TRBV3-2,CASSQGVPGGGNTGELFF
TRBJ2-3,-,TRBV4-2,CASSQDVSSGTDTQYF
TRBJ2-7,TRBD1,TRBV18,CASSPGGTGEQYF
TRBJ1-3,TRBD1,TRBV5-1,CASRDRLSGNTIYF
TRBJ2-7,-,TRBV18,CASSSDSNHEQYF
TRBJ1-5,-,TRBV4-1,CASSQGEKQNQPQHF
TRBJ1-3,-,TRBV25-1,CASSEYRRSSGNTIYF
TRBJ2-7,TRBD1,TRBV5-6,CASSLPGTGYEQYF
TRBJ2-5,-,TRBV6-5,CASSYPPTGQETQYF
TRBJ2-5,-,TRBV19,CASSRGWGDQETQYF
TRBJ1-5,-,TRBV5-5,CASSLSRSNQPQHF
TRBJ1-4,-,TRBV9,CASSVGTEYNEKLFF
TRBJ2-3,TRBD2,TRBV24-1,CATTASGRADTQYF
TRBJ1-2,TRBD1,TRBV5-5,CASSLGQGVMYGYTF
TRBJ1-2,-,TRBV11-2,CASSLDSYGYTF
TRBJ2-3,TRBD2,TRBV5-1,CASSLVASGNTDTQYF
TRBJ2-7,-,TRBV6-5,CASSYKLSGAYEQYF
TRBJ2-7,TRBD1,TRBV19,CASSETGVTEQYF
TRBJ2-1,-,TRBV7-2,CASSPYKTPSGIGNEQFF
TRBJ1-5,-,TRBV5-4,CASSLRGSNQPQHF
TRBJ2-7,-,TRBV5-1,CASSSFPGSSYEQYF
TRBJ2-1,-,TRBV20-1,CSASRDSGTNYNEQFF